Shown below are 3 T cell receptor beta chains from a single sample sequenced in a study of human T cells and chemical hapten exposure. MiXCR, run by TCRdb on the RACE reads, gives a single entry per CDR3 protein. The table records about 120,000 distinct CDR3 sequences, roughly 12% of them present only once. The time point denotes: patch test 3, about 24 weeks after DPC sensitization. The treatment is: therapeutic diphenylcyclopropenone sensitization with weekly scalp DPC. The material sequenced was whole blood, taken in connection with sensitization to the hapten diphenylcyclopropenone (DPC). The receptors come from a woman aged 45 to 65 with alopecia areata. Some clones in this sample may be carry-over from other donors' samples.

This clonotype was detected ten times or more. V gene TRBV7-2 combines with J gene TRBJ2-7; D might be TRBD1 (5 bases). The ends were cut back, 5 bases at V and 2 bases at J, with 13 bases in the middle. Germline V gene sequence: CDR1 SGHTA, CDR2 FQGNSA. There are 14 residues in the CDR3. DNA of the CDR3: TGTGCCAGCAGCCGAAGTCAGGGTCCCTACGAGCAGTACTTC. It yields the protein CASSRSQGPYEQYF.

The genes are TRBV11-2 and TRBJ1-5; D unclear. The V gene lost 2 bases and the J gene lost 2 bases, with 7 bases spanning the gap. Germline V gene sequence: CDR1 SGHAT, CDR2 FQNNGV. CDR3 length: 14 amino acids. In nucleotides, the CDR3 is TGTGCCAGCAGCTTAAACGGTGGCAATCAGCCCCAGCATTTT. It is translated as CASSLNGGNQPQHF.

V is TRBV7-2 and J is TRBJ2-3; 12 bases agree with TRBD2. V was pared by 4 bases and J by 8 bases, with 7 bases of the junction left unmatched. In germline, CDR1 is SGHTA, CDR2 FQGNSA. This CDR3 spans 15 amino acids. The CDR3 is CASSSSGRGSATQYF. For the CDR3, the DNA is TGTGCCAGCAGCTCTAGCGGGAGGGGTTCGGCTACGCAGTATTTT.